The TCR beta chain under discussion was sequenced for a study of T cells in Graves' hyperthyroidism and ophthalmopathy. RNA transcripts gave rise to amplified TCR beta CDR3 regions. The primer set for the first-round RT-PCR of the TCR CDR3 was HTBI. A single record per CDR3 protein comes from TCRdb applying MiXCR to the multiplex PCR reads. The repertoire holds about 710,000 distinct CDR3 sequences, with 15% to 20% as singletons. A few counts support this clonotype. Germline lookup yields CDR1 LNHDA and CDR2 SQIVND (reference sequence). J was trimmed by 3 bases and V by 6 bases; bases with no gene match: 7. This CDR3 is 14 amino acids long.

The chain recombines TRBV19 with TRBJ2-7; TRBD1 matches at 8 bases. Source material: blood. The receptor comes from a young man with Graves' hyperthyroidism. CDR3 nucleotides: TGTGCCAGTAGGCGGACAGGGACGGTCTACGAGCAGTACTTC. This translates into CASRRTGTVYEQYF. The complete variable domain, with remaining parts taken from reference TRBV19 and TRBJ2-7, reads DGGITQSPKYLFRKEGQNVTLSCEQNLNHDAMYWYRQDPGQGLRLIYYSQIVNDFQKGDIAEGYSVSREKKESFPLTVTSAQKNPTAFYLCASRRTGTVYEQYFGPGTRLTVT.